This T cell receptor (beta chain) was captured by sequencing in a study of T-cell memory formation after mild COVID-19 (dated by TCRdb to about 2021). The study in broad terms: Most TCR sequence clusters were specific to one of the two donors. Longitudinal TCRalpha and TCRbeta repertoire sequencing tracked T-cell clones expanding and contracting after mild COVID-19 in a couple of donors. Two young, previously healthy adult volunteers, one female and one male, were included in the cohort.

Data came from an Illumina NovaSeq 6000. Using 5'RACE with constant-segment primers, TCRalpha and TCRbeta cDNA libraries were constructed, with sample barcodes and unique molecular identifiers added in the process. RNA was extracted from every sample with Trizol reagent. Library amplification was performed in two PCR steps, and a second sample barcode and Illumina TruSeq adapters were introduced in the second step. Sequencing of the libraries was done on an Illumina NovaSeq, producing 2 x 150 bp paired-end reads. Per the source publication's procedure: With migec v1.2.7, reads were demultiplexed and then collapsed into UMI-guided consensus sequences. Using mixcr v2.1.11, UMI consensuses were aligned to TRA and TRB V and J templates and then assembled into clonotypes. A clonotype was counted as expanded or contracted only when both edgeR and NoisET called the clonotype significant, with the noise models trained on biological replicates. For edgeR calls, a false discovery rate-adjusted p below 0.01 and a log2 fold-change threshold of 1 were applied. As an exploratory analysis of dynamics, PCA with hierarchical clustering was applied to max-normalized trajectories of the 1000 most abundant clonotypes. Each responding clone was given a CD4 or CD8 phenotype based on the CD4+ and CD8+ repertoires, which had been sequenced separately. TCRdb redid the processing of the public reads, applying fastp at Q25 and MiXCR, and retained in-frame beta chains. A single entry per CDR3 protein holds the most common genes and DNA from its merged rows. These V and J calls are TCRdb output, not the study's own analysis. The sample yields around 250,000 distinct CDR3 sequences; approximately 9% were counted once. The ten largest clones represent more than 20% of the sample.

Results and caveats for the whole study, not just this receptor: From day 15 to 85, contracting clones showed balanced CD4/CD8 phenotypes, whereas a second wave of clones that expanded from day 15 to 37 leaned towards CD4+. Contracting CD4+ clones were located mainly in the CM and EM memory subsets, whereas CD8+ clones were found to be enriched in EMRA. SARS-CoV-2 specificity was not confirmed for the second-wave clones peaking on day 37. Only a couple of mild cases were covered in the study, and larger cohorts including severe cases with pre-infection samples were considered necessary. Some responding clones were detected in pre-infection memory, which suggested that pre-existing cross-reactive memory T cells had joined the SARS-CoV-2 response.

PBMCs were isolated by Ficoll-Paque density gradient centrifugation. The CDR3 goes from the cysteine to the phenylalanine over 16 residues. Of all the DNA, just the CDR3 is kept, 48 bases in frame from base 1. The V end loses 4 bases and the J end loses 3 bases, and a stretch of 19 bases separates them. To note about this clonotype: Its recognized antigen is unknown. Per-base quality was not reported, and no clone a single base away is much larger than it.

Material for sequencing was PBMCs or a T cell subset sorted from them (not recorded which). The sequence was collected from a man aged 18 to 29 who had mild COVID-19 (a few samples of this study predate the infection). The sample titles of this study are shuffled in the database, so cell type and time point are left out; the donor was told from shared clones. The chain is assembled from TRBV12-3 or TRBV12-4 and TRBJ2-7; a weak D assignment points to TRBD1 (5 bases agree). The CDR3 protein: CASSSSAGKTDYEQYF. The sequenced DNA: TGTGCCAGCAGTTCCAGTGCAGGGAAGACTGACTACGAGCAGTACTTC.